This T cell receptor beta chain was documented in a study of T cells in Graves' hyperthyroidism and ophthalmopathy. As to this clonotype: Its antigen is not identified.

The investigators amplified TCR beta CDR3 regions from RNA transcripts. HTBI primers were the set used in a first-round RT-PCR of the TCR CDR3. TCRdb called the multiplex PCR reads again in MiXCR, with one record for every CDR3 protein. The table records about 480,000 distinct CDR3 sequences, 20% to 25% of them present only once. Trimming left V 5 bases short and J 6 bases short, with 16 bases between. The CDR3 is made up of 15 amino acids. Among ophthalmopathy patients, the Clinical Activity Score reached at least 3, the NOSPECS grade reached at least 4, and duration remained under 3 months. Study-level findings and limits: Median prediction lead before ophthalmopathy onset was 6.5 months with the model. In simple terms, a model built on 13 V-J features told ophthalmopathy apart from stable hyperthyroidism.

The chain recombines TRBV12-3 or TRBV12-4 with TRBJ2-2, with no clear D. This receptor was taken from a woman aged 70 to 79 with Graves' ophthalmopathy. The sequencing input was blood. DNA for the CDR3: TGTGCCAGCAGTCCCTTGGCGCCGCCGGCCGGGGAGCTGTTTTTT. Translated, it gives CASSPLAPPAGELFF.